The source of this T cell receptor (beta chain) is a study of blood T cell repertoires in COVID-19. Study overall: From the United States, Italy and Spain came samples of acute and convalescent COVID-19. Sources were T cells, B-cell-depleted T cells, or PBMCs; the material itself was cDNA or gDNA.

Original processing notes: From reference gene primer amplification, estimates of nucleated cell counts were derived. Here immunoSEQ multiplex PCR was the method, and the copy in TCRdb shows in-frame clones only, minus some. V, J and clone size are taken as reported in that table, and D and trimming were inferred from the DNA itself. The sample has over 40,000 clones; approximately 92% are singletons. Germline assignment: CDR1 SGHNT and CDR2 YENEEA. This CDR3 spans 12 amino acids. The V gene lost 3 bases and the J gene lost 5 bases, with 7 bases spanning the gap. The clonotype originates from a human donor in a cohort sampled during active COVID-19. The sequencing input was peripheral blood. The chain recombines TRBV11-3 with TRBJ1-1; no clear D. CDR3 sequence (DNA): TGTGCCAGCAGCTTTACCGGGACTGAAGCTTTCTTT. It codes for CASSFTGTEAFF. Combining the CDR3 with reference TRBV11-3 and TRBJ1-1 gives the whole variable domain EAGVVQSPRYKIIEKKQPVAFWCNPISGHNTLYWYLQNLGQGPELLIRYENEEAVDDSQLPKDRFSAERLKGVDSTLKIQPAELGDSAVYLCASSFTGTEAFFGQGTRLTVV.